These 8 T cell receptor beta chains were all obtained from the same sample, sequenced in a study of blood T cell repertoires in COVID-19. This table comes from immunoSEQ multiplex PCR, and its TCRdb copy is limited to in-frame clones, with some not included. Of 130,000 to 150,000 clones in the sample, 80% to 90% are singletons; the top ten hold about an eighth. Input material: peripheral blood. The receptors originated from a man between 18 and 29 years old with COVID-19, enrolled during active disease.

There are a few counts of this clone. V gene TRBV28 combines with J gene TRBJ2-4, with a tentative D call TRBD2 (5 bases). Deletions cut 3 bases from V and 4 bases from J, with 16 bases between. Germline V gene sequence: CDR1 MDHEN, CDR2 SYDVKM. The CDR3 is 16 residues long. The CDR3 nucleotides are TGTGCCAGCAGTTTGCTTCCCGAGAGGGTTAAAAACATTCAGTACTTC. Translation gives CASSLLPERVKNIQYF.

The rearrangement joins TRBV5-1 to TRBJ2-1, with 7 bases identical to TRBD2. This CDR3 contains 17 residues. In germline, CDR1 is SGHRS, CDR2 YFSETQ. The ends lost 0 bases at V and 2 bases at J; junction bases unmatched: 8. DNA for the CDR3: TGCGCCAGCAGCTTGGCCCCAGGGCTAGCGGCCTACAATGAGCAGTTCTTC. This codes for CASSLAPGLAAYNEQFF.

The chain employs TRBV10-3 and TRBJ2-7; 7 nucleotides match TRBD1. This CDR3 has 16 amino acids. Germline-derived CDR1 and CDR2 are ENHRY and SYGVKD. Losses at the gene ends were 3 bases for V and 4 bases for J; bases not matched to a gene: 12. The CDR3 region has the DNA TGTGCCATCAGTGACCCCCGGGACAGCGACTATTACGAGCAGTACTTC. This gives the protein CAISDPRDSDYYEQYF.

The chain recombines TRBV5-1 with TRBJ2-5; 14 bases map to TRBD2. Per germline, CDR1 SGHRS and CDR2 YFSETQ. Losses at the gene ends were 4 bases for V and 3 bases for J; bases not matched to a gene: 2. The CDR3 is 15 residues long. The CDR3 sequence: CASSGGLAGEETQYF. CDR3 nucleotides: TGCGCCAGCAGCGGGGGACTAGCGGGAGAAGAGACCCAGTACTTC.

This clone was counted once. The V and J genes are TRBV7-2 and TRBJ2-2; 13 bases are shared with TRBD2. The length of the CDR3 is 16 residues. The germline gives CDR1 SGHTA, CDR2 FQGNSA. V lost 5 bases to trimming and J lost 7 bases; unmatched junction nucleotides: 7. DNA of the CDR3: TGTGCCAGCAGCCAAGGACTAGCGGGAGTTGACGGGGAGCTGTTTTTT. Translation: CASSQGLAGVDGELFF.

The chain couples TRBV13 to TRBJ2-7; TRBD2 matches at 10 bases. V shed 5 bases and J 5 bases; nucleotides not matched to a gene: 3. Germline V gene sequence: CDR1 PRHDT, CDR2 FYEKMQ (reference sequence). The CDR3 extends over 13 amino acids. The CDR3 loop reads CASSVSGRHEQYF. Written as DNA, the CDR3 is TGTGCCAGCAGCGTTAGCGGGAGGCACGAGCAGTACTTC.

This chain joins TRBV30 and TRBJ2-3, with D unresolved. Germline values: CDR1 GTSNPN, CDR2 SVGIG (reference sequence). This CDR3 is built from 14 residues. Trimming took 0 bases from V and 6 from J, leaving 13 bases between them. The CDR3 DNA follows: TGTGCCTGGAGTGTCCCACTCCCGCGGGATACGCAGTATTTT. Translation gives CAWSVPLPRDTQYF.

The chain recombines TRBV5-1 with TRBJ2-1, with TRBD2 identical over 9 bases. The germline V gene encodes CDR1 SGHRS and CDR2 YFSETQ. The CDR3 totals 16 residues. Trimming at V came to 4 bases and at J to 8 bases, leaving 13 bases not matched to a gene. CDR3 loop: CASSGSGTSRNDEQFF. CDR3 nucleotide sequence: TGCGCCAGCAGCGGATCCGGGACTAGCCGCAACGATGAGCAGTTCTTC.